This entry is about one T cell receptor (beta chain). Its antigen is undetermined. The immunoSEQ assay was v3. Each library reached about 2 million read pairs, or roughly 5-6.5 million at deep level. Some clones are missing from TCRdb's copy, which holds only in-frame ones; the method was immunoSEQ multiplex PCR. The sample yields around 59,000 clones, roughly 69% seen once. The sample belongs to a study of TIL therapy for anti-PD-1-resistant metastatic lung cancer. At the level of the study: Patients then received nivolumab; progressors got lymphodepletion, TIL and IL-2. Most patients had lung adenocarcinoma; a handful of tumors were EGFR-mutant, two ALK-rearranged; half smoked currently or formerly. Study findings and constraints: TIL clonotype persistence in blood showed no apparent association with response.

This CDR3 spans 14 amino acids. CDR1 and CDR2 (germline): GTSNPN, SVGIG (reference sequence). V shed 2 bases and J shed 7 bases, with 17 bases lying between them. Specified time point: pre-treatment sample, taken before nivolumab and TIL therapy. The material was blood, obtained at baseline. The chain is built from TRBV30 and TRBJ2-5, with D possibly matching TRBD2 (6 bases). This receptor was taken from a person aged 25-79 years with non-small cell lung cancer. Here the CDR3 DNA reads TGTGCCTGGAGTCCTACAGTTTTCGGGGGGACCCAGTACTTC. This translates into CAWSPTVFGGTQYF.